Below are 21 T cell receptor beta chains sequenced from a single sample in a study of shared clonotypes between healthy human individuals. Sequencing used immunoSEQ multiplex PCR; TCRdb keeps in-frame clones, though not all of them. The table includes around 1.9 million clones, 85% to 95% detected once. Naive CD8 populations comprised CD45RO-negative cells positively selected for CCR7, excluding terminally differentiated effector memory CD45RA+ cells. The sequenced sample was naive CD8+ T cells from PBMCs. These receptor sequences come from a man aged 18-30 years in good health. Some clones in this sample may be carry-over from other donors' samples.

The chain employs TRBV6-6 and TRBJ1-1; D not resolved. The length of the CDR3 is 15 residues. V was shortened by 6 bases and J by 0 bases, with 14 bases between the two germline ends. The germline gives CDR1 MNHNY, CDR2 SVGAGI (reference sequence). CDR3 in amino acids: CASSYKPWMNTEAFF. The CDR3 region has the DNA TGTGCCAGCAGCTACAAGCCTTGGATGAACACTGAAGCTTTCTTT.

The rearrangement uses TRBV25-1 and TRBJ2-1; 8 nucleotides line up with TRBD1. Per the germline V gene, CDR1 is MGHDK and CDR2 is SYGVNS. With 6 bases clipped from V and 5 bases from J, the junction kept 3 bases outside the gene matches. This CDR3 region has 13 residues. The CDR3 protein is CASRTGDDNEQFF. The CDR3 DNA sequence: TGTGCCAGCAGGACAGGGGACGACAATGAGCAGTTCTTC.

The chain joins TRBV18 to TRBJ1-5, with D possibly TRBD1 on 5 matching bases. Germline loops: CDR1 KGHSH, CDR2 LQKENI. The CDR3 covers 19 residues. Trimming removed 3 bases at V and 0 bases at J, with 21 bases between. The CDR3 protein is CASSPNDSRGPYSNQPQHF. DNA for the CDR3: TGTGCCAGCTCACCGAACGACAGCCGAGGGCCATATAGCAATCAGCCCCAGCATTTT.

The chain recombines TRBV27 with TRBJ2-3; TRBD1 is a possible D gene (6 bases). The CDR3 runs 14 residues. Looked up from germline, CDR1 is MNHEY and CDR2 is SMNVEV (reference sequence). Trimming took off 8 bases at V and 4 bases at J, with 16 bases between the two ends. The CDR3 DNA reads as TGTGCCAGCCACGAATCAGGGGCCCCAGATACGCAGTATTTT. Its protein product is CASHESGAPDTQYF.

This rearrangement joins TRBV9 to TRBJ2-3, with D perhaps matching TRBD2 (6 bases). V lost 0 bases and J 6 bases, leaving 14 bases between the germline ends. The germline gives CDR1 SGDLS, CDR2 YYNGEE. This CDR3 spans 15 amino acids. As DNA, the CDR3 is TGTGCCAGCAGCGTAGGTTATCCGGAGGGGGATACGCAGTATTTT. Translation gives CASSVGYPEGDTQYF.

The count of this clone is one. The gene calls are TRBV5-1 and TRBJ2-3; 8 bases match TRBD2. V lost 4 bases to trimming and J lost 2 bases; unmatched junction nucleotides: 6. The CDR3 spans 15 residues. Germline lookup yields CDR1 SGHRS and CDR2 YFSETQ. The CDR3 loop is CASSREGSSTDTQYF. CDR3 DNA sequence: TGCGCCAGCAGCCGGGAGGGGTCCTCCACAGATACGCAGTATTTT.

The chain joins TRBV4-1 to TRBJ1-2; perhaps TRBD1 as D (5 bases). The V and J ends lost 2 bases and 2 bases respectively, with 12 bases between them. The germline CDR1 and CDR2 sequences are MGHRA and YSYEKL. CDR3 length equals 15 residues. Here the CDR3 reads CASSQLTGTNYGYTF. The CDR3 bases are TGCGCCAGCAGCCAACTAACAGGAACGAACTATGGCTACACCTTC.

V is TRBV6-1 and J is TRBJ2-7; 10 positions agree with TRBD1. The CDR3 consists of 14 residues. With 6 bases clipped from V and 7 bases from J, the junction kept 9 bases outside the gene matches. In germline, CDR1 is MNHNS, CDR2 SASEGT. The CDR3 spells CASRETGTGVEQYF. As DNA, the CDR3 is TGTGCCAGCAGAGAGACCGGGACAGGGGTGGAGCAGTACTTC.

The chain combines TRBV7-9 with TRBJ2-7; TRBD1 agrees at 7 bases. The germline V gene encodes CDR1 SEHNR and CDR2 FQNEAQ (reference sequence). The CDR3 runs to 16 residues. The V segment lost 5 bases and the J segment 9 bases; nucleotides outside the gene matches: 19. The DNA of the CDR3 is TGTGCCAGCAGCGGGATGGGCCGGGACAGCTCGGAAGGGCAGTACTTC. This gives the protein CASSGMGRDSSEGQYF.

This chain links TRBV7-6 with TRBJ1-2; no firm D call. The germline V gene encodes CDR1 SGHVS and CDR2 FNYEAQ. The V and J ends lost 5 bases and 1 base respectively, with 5 bases between them. The CDR3 consists of 12 residues. CDR3 region: CASSADNYGYTF. The CDR3 nucleotides are TGTGCCAGCAGCGCCGATAACTATGGCTACACCTTC.

V is TRBV4-1 and J is TRBJ2-1; D may be TRBD1 or TRBD2 (5 bases each). Germline CDR1 is MGHRA and CDR2 is YSYEKL. V lost 1 base to trimming and J lost 12 bases, with 10 bases between them. The CDR3 sequence is 12 residues long. The CDR3 bases are TGCGCCAGCAGCCAAGCGGAGAGGGGGCAGTTCTTC. Its protein is CASSQAERGQFF.

The genes are TRBV27 and TRBJ2-7, with 12 bases matching TRBD2. Germline CDR1 is MNHEY and CDR2 is SMNVEV (reference sequence). The V and J ends lost 5 bases and 6 bases, in that order; junction bases with no gene match: 11. The length of the CDR3 is 16 residues. CDR3 DNA: TGTGCCAGCAGTCCTCTAGCGGGAGGGCCTCTGGGCGAGCAGTACTTC. Amino acids: CASSPLAGGPLGEQYF.

V is TRBV2 and J is TRBJ1-1; D is perhaps TRBD1 (5 bases). Germline CDR1 SNHLY, CDR2 FYNNEI. Deletions cut 3 bases from V and 6 bases from J, with 14 bases between. CDR3 size: 14 residues. CDR3 sequence reads: CASSEAAWGAEAFF. In DNA, the CDR3 is TGTGCCAGCAGTGAGGCTGCTTGGGGGGCTGAAGCTTTCTTT.

This clone was picked up one time. The V call is TRBV7-9, the J call TRBJ2-7; D gene unclear. Germline V gene sequence: CDR1 SEHNR, CDR2 FQNEAQ (reference sequence). Trimming left V 3 bases short and J 7 bases short, with 19 bases between. The CDR3 is 15 amino acids. Here the CDR3 reads CASSFPDARRWEQYF. The DNA of the CDR3 is TGTGCCAGCAGCTTCCCGGACGCCCGTCGTTGGGAGCAGTACTTC.

The chain is built from TRBV19 and TRBJ2-1; D is tentatively TRBD1 or TRBD2 (5 bases each). The CDR3 has 13 residues. The V end was cut by 2 bases, the J end by 6 bases, with 8 bases between. Germline loops: CDR1 LNHDA, CDR2 SQIVND (reference sequence). CDR3 in DNA: TGTGCCAGTAGTATACGGGGCTTCAATGAGCAGTTCTTC. Its protein is CASSIRGFNEQFF.

The chain has TRBV4-1 and TRBJ2-7, with 7 bases aligning to TRBD2. Looked up from germline, CDR1 is MGHRA and CDR2 is YSYEKL. This CDR3 spans 15 amino acids. J gave up 7 bases and V 0 bases, and 9 bases lay outside the gene matches. The CDR3 sequence: CASSQDSPRGGEQYF. The CDR3 DNA sequence: TGCGCCAGCAGCCAAGATTCGCCCCGGGGAGGGGAGCAGTACTTC.

Worth noting for this clone: One junction end does not reproduce the germline sequence, and a read error may be involved. J is TRBJ1-1 and V is TRBV5-3; perhaps TRBD1 as D (6 bases). TRBV5-3 is an ORF, and what it does is uncertain. The CDR3 has 15 amino acids. The DNA of the CDR3 is TGTGCCAGCAGCTTGTCTGGGACAATGAACACTGAAGCTTTCTTT. This translates into CASSLSGTMNTEAFF.

The rearrangement uses TRBV29-1 and TRBJ2-2, with TRBD2 identical over 7 bases. Germline CDR1 is SQVTM and CDR2 is ANQGSEA. The CDR3 covers 16 residues. V was clipped by 2 bases and J by 6 bases; unmatched bases: 12. The CDR3 region has the DNA TGCAGCGTTGAATCGGGGGGACCCCCCTTGGCCGGGGAGCTGTTTTTT. Translated: CSVESGGPPLAGELFF.

The chain joins TRBV27 to TRBJ2-7, with D maybe TRBD1 (5 bases). Germline V lookup: CDR1 MNHEY, CDR2 SMNVEV (reference sequence). The V and J ends lost 0 bases and 2 bases respectively, with 14 bases between them. The CDR3 has 16 residues. The DNA for the CDR3 is TGTGCCAGCAGTTTATCGAAGAGAAGGGGAACCTACGAGCAGTACTTC. As protein: CASSLSKRRGTYEQYF.

This chain connects TRBV4-3 to TRBJ2-1; 7 positions match TRBD2. This CDR3 spans 15 amino acids. Germline V gene data show CDR1 as LGHNA and CDR2 as YSLEER. Trimming at V came to 4 bases and at J to 0 bases, leaving 3 bases not matched to a gene. The CDR3 here is CASSRSGSSYNEQFF. The CDR3 coding sequence is TGCGCCAGCAGCCGTAGCGGGTCCTCCTACAATGAGCAGTTCTTC.

This clone was seen a single time. Here the CDR3 DNA reads TGTGCCAGCAGCCCCACCGGGACTATGTCTTCCTACGAGCAGTACTTC. Translated: CASSPTGTMSSYEQYF. The chain couples TRBV7-8 to TRBJ2-7, with TRBD2 matching over 7 bases. Germline V CDR1 and CDR2: SGHVS, FQNEAQ. V lost 5 bases, J lost 1 base, and 11 bases stayed unmatched. The CDR3 has 16 amino acids.